Following are 3 T cell receptor beta chains from one sample sequenced in a study of blood T cell repertoires in COVID-19. The assay was immunoSEQ multiplex PCR, and TCRdb's table has in-frame clones only and misses some. The sample shows a few hundred thousand clones, more than 65% of them seen only once. The sequencing sample was made of peripheral blood. All receptors derive from a man aged 35 to 55 who had recovered from COVID-19.

V usage is TRBV3-1 (or the pseudogene TRBV3-2) and J usage is TRBJ1-2; D unclear. This CDR3 has 13 amino acids. CDR1 and CDR2 from the germline V gene are LGHDT and YNNKEL (reference sequence). Trimming removed 2 bases at V and 7 bases at J, with 11 bases between. CDR3 coding DNA: TGTGCCAGCAGCCAAAGTGGTTTGGCTGGCTACACCTTC. As protein: CASSQSGLAGYTF.

This clone was seen just once. The CDR3 sequence is CASSRQGPGAHEQYF. In DNA form, the CDR3 reads TGTGCCAGCTCCCGACAGGGACCGGGGGCCCACGAGCAGTACTTC. The chain carries TRBV18 and TRBJ2-7; maybe TRBD1 (7 bases). From germline, CDR1 is KGHSH and CDR2 LQKENI. V lost 6 bases and J 5 bases, leaving 20 bases between the germline ends. The CDR3 runs 15 residues. Full variable domain (outside the CDR3, taken from reference TRBV18 and TRBJ2-7): NAGVMQNPRHLVRRRGQEARLRCSPMKGHSHVYWYRQLPEEGLKFMVYLQKENIIDESGMPKERFSAEFPKEGPSILRIQQVVRGDSAAYFCASSRQGPGAHEQYFGPGTRLTVT.

The V and J genes are TRBV7-2 and TRBJ2-1, with D perhaps TRBD2 (6 bases). V shed 5 bases and J shed 9 bases, with 17 bases lying between them. This CDR3 has 14 amino acids. From germline, CDR1 is SGHTA and CDR2 FQGNSA. The CDR3 bases are TGTGCCAGCAGCCAGGAGGGCTCTGGTGTTGAGCAGTTCTTC. Translation gives CASSQEGSGVEQFF.